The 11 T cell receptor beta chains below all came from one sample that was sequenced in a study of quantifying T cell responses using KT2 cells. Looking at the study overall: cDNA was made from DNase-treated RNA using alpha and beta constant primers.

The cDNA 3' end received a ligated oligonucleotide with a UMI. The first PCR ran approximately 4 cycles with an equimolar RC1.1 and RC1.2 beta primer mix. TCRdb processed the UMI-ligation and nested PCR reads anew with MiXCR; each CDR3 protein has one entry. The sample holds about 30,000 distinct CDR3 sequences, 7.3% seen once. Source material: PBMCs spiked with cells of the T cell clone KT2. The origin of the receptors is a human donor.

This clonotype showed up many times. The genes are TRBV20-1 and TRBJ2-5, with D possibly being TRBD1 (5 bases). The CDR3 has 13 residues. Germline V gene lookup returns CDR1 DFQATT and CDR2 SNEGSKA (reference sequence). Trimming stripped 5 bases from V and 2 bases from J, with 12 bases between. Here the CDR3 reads CSAPPTAQETQYF. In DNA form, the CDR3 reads TGCAGTGCTCCACCGACAGCTCAAGAGACCCAGTACTTC.

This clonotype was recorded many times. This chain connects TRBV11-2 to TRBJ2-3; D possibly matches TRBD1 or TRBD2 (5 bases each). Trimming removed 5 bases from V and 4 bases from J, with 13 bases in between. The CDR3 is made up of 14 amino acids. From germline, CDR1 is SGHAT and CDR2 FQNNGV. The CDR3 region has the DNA TGTGCCAGCAGCGATTTTATGGGGGCAGATACGCAGTATTTT. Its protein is CASSDFMGADTQYF.

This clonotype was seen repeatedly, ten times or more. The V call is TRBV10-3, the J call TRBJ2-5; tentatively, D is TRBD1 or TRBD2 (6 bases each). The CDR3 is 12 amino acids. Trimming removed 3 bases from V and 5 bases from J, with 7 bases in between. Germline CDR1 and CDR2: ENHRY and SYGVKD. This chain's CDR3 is CAISEGGETQYF. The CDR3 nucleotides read TGTGCCATCAGTGAAGGGGGGGAGACCCAGTACTTC.

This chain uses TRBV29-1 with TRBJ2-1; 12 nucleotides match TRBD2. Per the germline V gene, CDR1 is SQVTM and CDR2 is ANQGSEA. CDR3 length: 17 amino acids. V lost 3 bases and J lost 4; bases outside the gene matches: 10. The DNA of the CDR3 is TGCAGCGTTGACGGGCTAGCGGGAGGGGGGCAGTACAATGAGCAGTTCTTC. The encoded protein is CSVDGLAGGGQYNEQFF.

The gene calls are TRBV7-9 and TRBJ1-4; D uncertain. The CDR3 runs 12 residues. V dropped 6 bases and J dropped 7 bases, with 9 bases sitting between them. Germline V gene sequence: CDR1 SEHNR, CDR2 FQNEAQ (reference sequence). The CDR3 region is CASRDEGEKLFF. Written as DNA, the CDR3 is TGTGCCAGCAGAGACGAGGGTGAAAAACTGTTTTTT. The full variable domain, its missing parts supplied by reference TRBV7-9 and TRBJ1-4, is DTGVSQNPRHKITKRGQNVTFRCDPISEHNRLYWYRQTLGQGPEFLTYFQNEAQLEKSRLLSDRFSAERPKGSFSTLEIQRTEQGDSAMYLCASRDEGEKLFFGSGTQLSVL.

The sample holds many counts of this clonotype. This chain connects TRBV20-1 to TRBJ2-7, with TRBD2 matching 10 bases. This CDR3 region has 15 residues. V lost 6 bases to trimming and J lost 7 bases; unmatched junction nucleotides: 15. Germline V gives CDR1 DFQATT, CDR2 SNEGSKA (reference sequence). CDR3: CSAKAGGPSFGEQYF. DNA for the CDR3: TGCAGTGCCAAAGCGGGAGGGCCCTCTTTTGGAGAGCAGTACTTC.

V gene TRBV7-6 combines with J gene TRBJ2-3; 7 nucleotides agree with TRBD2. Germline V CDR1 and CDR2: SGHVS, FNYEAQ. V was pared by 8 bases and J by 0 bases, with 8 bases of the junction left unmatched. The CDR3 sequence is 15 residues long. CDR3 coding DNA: TGTGCCAGCGCCAACCTAGCGGCTAGCACAGATACGCAGTATTTT. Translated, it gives CASANLAASTDTQYF.

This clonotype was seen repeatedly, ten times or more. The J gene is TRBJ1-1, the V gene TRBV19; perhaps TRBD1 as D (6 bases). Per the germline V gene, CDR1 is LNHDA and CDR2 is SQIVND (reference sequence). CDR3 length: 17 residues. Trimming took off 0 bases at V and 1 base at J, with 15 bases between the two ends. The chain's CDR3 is CASSIEYTPGQNTEAFF. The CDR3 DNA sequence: TGTGCCAGTAGTATAGAATACACGCCGGGACAGAACACTGAAGCTTTCTTT.

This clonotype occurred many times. The CDR3 DNA sequence: TGCGCCAGCAGCCAAAGGGCAGGGGGCAGGTTGGATAAACTGTTTTTT. This gives the protein CASSQRAGGRLDKLFF. The chain has TRBV4-3 and TRBJ1-4; 8 positions agree with TRBD1. The CDR3 is 16 amino acids. Unmatched junction bases numbered 13, after V lost 2 bases and J lost 11 bases. Germline-derived CDR1 and CDR2 are LGHNA and YSLEER.

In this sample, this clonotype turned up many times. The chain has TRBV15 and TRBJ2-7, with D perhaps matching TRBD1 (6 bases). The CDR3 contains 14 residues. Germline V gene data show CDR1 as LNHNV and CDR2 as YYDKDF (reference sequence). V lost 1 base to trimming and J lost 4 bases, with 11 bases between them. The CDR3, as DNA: TGTGCCACCAGCAGAGCAGGGGAACGGTACGAGCAGTACTTC. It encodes CATSRAGERYEQYF. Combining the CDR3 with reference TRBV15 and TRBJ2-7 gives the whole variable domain DAMVIQNPRYQVTQFGKPVTLSCSQTLNHNVMYWYQQKSSQAPKLLFHYYDKDFNNEADTPDNFQSRRPNTSFCFLDIRSPGLGDTAMYLCATSRAGERYEQYFGPGTRLTVT.

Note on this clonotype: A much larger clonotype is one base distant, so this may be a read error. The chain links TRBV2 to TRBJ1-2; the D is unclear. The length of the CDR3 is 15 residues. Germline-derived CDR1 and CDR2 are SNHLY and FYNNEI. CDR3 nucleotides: TGTGCCAGCAGTGATCGGGCTTTATTAATCTATGGCTACAACTTC. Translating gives CASSDRALLIYGYNF.